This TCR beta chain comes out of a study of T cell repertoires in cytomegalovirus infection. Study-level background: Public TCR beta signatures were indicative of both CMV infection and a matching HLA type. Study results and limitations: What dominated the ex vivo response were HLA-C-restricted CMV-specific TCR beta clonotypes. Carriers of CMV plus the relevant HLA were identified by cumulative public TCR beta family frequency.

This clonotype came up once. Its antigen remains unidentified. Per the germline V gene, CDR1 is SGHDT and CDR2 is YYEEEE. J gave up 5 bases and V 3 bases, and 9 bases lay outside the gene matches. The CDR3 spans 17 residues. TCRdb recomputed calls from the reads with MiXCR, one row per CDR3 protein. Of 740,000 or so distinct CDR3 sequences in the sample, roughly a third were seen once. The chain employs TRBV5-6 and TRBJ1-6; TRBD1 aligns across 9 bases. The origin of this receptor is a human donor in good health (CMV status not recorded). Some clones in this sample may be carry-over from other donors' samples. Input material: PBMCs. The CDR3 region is CASSYLQGAGNNSPLHF. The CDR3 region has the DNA TGTGCCAGCAGCTACCTACAGGGGGCTGGGAATAATTCACCCCTCCACTTT.